The 14 T cell receptor beta chains reported below all come from one sample, sequenced in a study of blood T cell repertoires in COVID-19. Sequencing was performed with immunoSEQ multiplex PCR; in TCRdb, only in-frame clones are kept and a portion is missing. The data contain about 210,000 clones, around four fifths of them singletons. Specimen: PBMCs or T cells enriched from blood (not recorded which). The source is a man aged 40-55 years who had recovered from COVID-19.

The chain joins TRBV10-3 to TRBJ2-1; the match to TRBD2 covers 16 bases. V was pared by 2 bases and J by 0 bases, with 16 bases of the junction left unmatched. The CDR3 loop spans 23 amino acids. In germline, CDR1 is ENHRY, CDR2 SYGVKD. The CDR3 nucleotides read TGTGCCATCAGTGAGCCGGGACTAGCGGGAGGGCCGAACCAAAAGAGCTCCTACAATGAGCAGTTCTTC. Protein: CAISEPGLAGGPNQKSSYNEQFF.

The chain couples TRBV15 to TRBJ1-5, with 11 bases lining up with TRBD1. The CDR3 has 19 amino acids. Germline trimming cut 3 bases from V and 0 bases from J; bases unmatched to any gene: 10. The germline gives CDR1 LNHNV, CDR2 YYDKDF (reference sequence). The CDR3 nucleotides are TGTGCCACCAGCAGGGGGACAGGGGGTAGATTGGGTAGCAATCAGCCCCAGCATTTT. Encoded protein: CATSRGTGGRLGSNQPQHF.

The CDR3 region is CAWQTGTPESAFF. As DNA, the CDR3 is TGTGCCTGGCAAACCGGGACACCAGAAAGCGCTTTCTTT. The chain couples TRBV30 to TRBJ1-1; a weak D match, TRBD1 (6 bases). Germline CDR1 is GTSNPN and CDR2 is SVGIG (reference sequence). V was trimmed by 5 bases and J by 11 bases, leaving 21 bases between them. The CDR3 has 13 amino acids.

V gene TRBV7-9 combines with J gene TRBJ1-2, with D tentatively TRBD1 (5 bases). Trimming took 1 base from V and 5 from J, leaving 11 bases between them. The length of the CDR3 is 14 residues. CDR1 SEHNR and CDR2 FQNEAQ come from the germline V gene (reference sequence). In DNA form, the CDR3 reads TGTGCCAGCAGCTTAGTCGACAGAAAGTATGGCTACACCTTC. It encodes CASSLVDRKYGYTF.

V gene TRBV19 combines with J gene TRBJ2-5; 9 bases align to TRBD2. The CDR3 runs to 17 residues. J was trimmed by 4 bases and V by 5 bases; bases with no gene match: 14. CDR1 is LNHDA, CDR2 SQIVND, per germline (reference sequence). CDR3 in amino acids: CASSHKAGGPIRETQYF. The CDR3 nucleotides read TGTGCCAGTAGTCATAAGGCGGGAGGGCCGATTAGAGAGACCCAGTACTTC.

CDR3 coding DNA: TGTGCCAGCAGCCAGTCGGACAGGGGTGCCTACAATGAGCAGTTCTTC. Protein product: CASSQSDRGAYNEQFF. V is TRBV3-1 (or the pseudogene TRBV3-2) and J is TRBJ2-1; the match to TRBD1 covers 9 bases. This CDR3 region has 16 residues. Germline CDR1 and CDR2: LGHDT and YNNKEL (reference sequence). V lost 3 bases to trimming and J lost 2 bases; unmatched junction nucleotides: 5.

This clone was detected a few times. The CDR3 DNA sequence: TGTGCCAGCAGCCCACCTCTCGGTCGGGACAAGCAAGAGACCCAGTACTTC. Translated, it gives CASSPPLGRDKQETQYF. The chain uses TRBV7-9 and TRBJ2-5; D may be TRBD1 (6 bases). The CDR3 length is 17 residues. V lost 5 bases and J lost 2, with 21 bases in between. Germline V gene sequence: CDR1 SEHNR, CDR2 FQNEAQ (reference sequence).

The rearrangement links TRBV19 to TRBJ1-4, with TRBD1 matching 9 bases. The CDR3 consists of 14 residues. J lost 8 bases, V lost 6 bases, and 7 bases had no gene match. In germline, CDR1 is LNHDA, CDR2 SQIVND (reference sequence). As DNA, the CDR3 is TGTGCCAGTAGGATGACAGGGGGTGGCGAAAAACTGTTTTTT. Its protein is CASRMTGGGEKLFF.

The V gene is TRBV6-5, the J gene TRBJ2-5, with TRBD2 matching 7 bases. CDR1 is MNHEY and CDR2 is SVGAGI in the germline V gene. V lost 2 bases to trimming and J lost 7 bases; unmatched junction nucleotides: 7. This CDR3 is built from 14 residues. DNA for the CDR3: TGTGCCAGCAGTTACGACCGACAGCGGGGGACCCAGTACTTC. Protein: CASSYDRQRGTQYF.

The chain is built from TRBV28 and TRBJ1-2; 10 bases match TRBD1. The CDR3 loop spans 17 amino acids. The J segment lost 6 bases and the V segment lost 4 bases, leaving 14 bases of the junction unmatched. In germline, CDR1 is MDHEN, CDR2 SYDVKM. Here the CDR3 DNA reads TGTGCCAGCAGTTATGAACGGCGACAGGGGGCAAGGGATGGCTACACCTTC. Translation gives CASSYERRQGARDGYTF.

This clone was found once. V is TRBV5-1 and J is TRBJ1-6; 8 nucleotides match TRBD1. The CDR3 is made up of 15 amino acids. Germline trimming cut 0 bases from V and 7 bases from J; bases unmatched to any gene: 3. CDR1 is SGHRS, CDR2 YFSETQ, per germline. CDR3 loop: CASSLGNRGNSPLHF. The CDR3 DNA sequence: TGCGCCAGCAGCTTGGGGAACAGGGGGAATTCACCCCTCCACTTT.

The chain combines TRBV5-5 with TRBJ2-7; 7 bases map to TRBD1. The germline V gene encodes CDR1 SGHKS and CDR2 YYEKEE (reference sequence). V lost 0 bases and J lost 2; bases outside the gene matches: 8. The CDR3 length is 16 residues. The CDR3 protein is CASSLAGTVRTYEQYF. The DNA for the CDR3 is TGTGCCAGCAGCTTGGCCGGGACAGTAAGAACCTACGAGCAGTACTTC.

The V and J genes are TRBV5-6 and TRBJ1-1; the D gene is possibly TRBD1 (5 bases). V dropped 1 base and J dropped 3 bases, with 19 bases sitting between them. The CDR3 has 17 residues. The germline V gene has CDR1 SGHDT and CDR2 YYEEEE. The CDR3 region is CASSLIRVLGSHTEAFF. Written as DNA, the CDR3 is TGTGCCAGCAGCTTGATCAGGGTTCTGGGGTCGCACACTGAAGCTTTCTTT.

The chain joins TRBV9 to TRBJ2-7; D is uncertain. V was shortened by 3 bases and J by 6 bases, with 13 bases between the two germline ends. CDR3 length equals 13 residues. The germline V gene encodes CDR1 SGDLS and CDR2 YYNGEE. The CDR3 bases are TGTGCCAGCAGCGCCCCCTCTGGCTCCGAGCAGTACTTC. Amino acid sequence: CASSAPSGSEQYF.